A selection of T cell receptor beta chains follows, all from one sample in a study of blood T cell repertoires in COVID-19. The method was immunoSEQ multiplex PCR; TCRdb's version includes in-frame clones alone and lacks a portion of them. Of some 260,000 clones in the sample, roughly 86% were seen once. The sample taken for sequencing was peripheral blood. These TCRs come from a human donor in a cohort sampled during active COVID-19. Each CDR3 is given with its conserved first and last residue. Each record gives: J gene, V gene, D gene, clone size, CDR3 DNA, CDR3 protein. D genes are given only for firm matches. The size field is filled for only some rows; it gives once, few, many or a size class.

J: TRBJ2-1
V: TRBV7-2
D: TRBD2
size: -
DNA: TGTGCCAGCAGCTTAGTACGACTAGCGGGGGGGGATGAGCAGTTCTTC
CDR3: CASSLVRLAGGDEQFF

J: TRBJ2-5
V: TRBV5-1
D: -
size: -
DNA: TGCGCCAGCAGCCTACTCCCCGGCAGGGGAGGGCAAGAGACCCAGTACTTC
CDR3: CASSLLPGRGGQETQYF

J: TRBJ1-1
V: TRBV5-4
D: TRBD1
size: -
DNA: TGTGCCAGCAGCCGAGAACAGGGGGCCCCTGAAGCTTTCTTT
CDR3: CASSREQGAPEAFF

J: TRBJ1-5
V: TRBV29-1
D: -
size: -
DNA: TGCAGCGCTATTTCAGGGCTCAATCAGCCCCAGCATTTT
CDR3: CSAISGLNQPQHF

J: TRBJ2-6
V: TRBV6-5
D: -
size: -
DNA: TGTGCCAGCAGTTACTCGAGGGGGGCCAACGTCCTGACTTTC
CDR3: CASSYSRGANVLTF

J: TRBJ2-7
V: TRBV20-1
D: -
size: -
DNA: TGCAGTGCTGGACAGTCCTACGAGCAGTACTTC
CDR3: CSAGQSYEQYF

J: TRBJ2-7
V: TRBV4-3
D: TRBD2
size: -
DNA: TGCGCCAGCAGCCTTAGACTAGCGGTATCCTACGAGCAGTACTTC
CDR3: CASSLRLAVSYEQYF

J: TRBJ1-2
V: TRBV24-1
D: -
size: -
DNA: TGTGCCACCAGTGATCCGCGGACAGAAGCTAACTATGGCTACACCTTC
CDR3: CATSDPRTEANYGYTF

J: TRBJ2-7
V: TRBV7-2
D: -
size: -
DNA: TGTGCCAGCAGCGATGCTGCGGGCTACGAGCAGTACTTC
CDR3: CASSDAAGYEQYF

J: TRBJ1-2
V: TRBV13
D: -
size: -
DNA: TGTGCCAGCAGCTCGGCACAGGGCTTTGTAATCTATGGCTACACCTTC
CDR3: CASSSAQGFVIYGYTF

J: TRBJ2-7
V: TRBV14
D: TRBD1
size: -
DNA: TGTGCCAGCAGAGGGGACAGATACGAGCAGTACTTC
CDR3: CASRGDRYEQYF

J: TRBJ2-3
V: TRBV11-2
D: TRBD2
size: -
DNA: TGTGCCAGCAGCTTCTCTAGCGGGGCTACCACAGATACGCAGTATTTT
CDR3: CASSFSSGATTDTQYF

J: TRBJ2-3
V: TRBV7-2
D: TRBD2
size: -
DNA: TGTGCCAGCAGCCCCCGGGGGAGGGTACACGCAGATACGCAGTATTTT
CDR3: CASSPRGRVHADTQYF

J: TRBJ2-7
V: TRBV19
D: TRBD1
size: once
DNA: TGTGCCAGTTCCTATCGAACTCCGGGACAGGGCCGGGATGAGCAGTACTTC
CDR3: CASSYRTPGQGRDEQYF

J: TRBJ2-3
V: TRBV20-1
D: -
size: -
DNA: TGCAGTGCTATCCAGGGAAATACGCAGTATTTT
CDR3: CSAIQGNTQYF

J: TRBJ2-7
V: TRBV7-2
D: -
size: -
DNA: TGTGCCAGCAGCTTAGGGGGTAGGAGGGGAGGCGCCTACGAGCAGTACTTC
CDR3: CASSLGGRRGGAYEQYF

J: TRBJ1-1
V: TRBV5-1
D: TRBD1
size: -
DNA: TGCGCCAGCCGGAACAGGGGGGCGGCGGACACTGAAGCTTTCTTT
CDR3: CASRNRGAADTEAFF

J: TRBJ1-2
V: TRBV15
D: TRBD1
size: -
DNA: TGTGCCACCAGCAAGTATTCGGGGACAGAAAATGGCTACACCTTC
CDR3: CATSKYSGTENGYTF

J: TRBJ1-2
V: TRBV11-2
D: -
size: once
DNA: TGTGCCAGCAGCTCTAGCGGGTCTTACTATGGCTACACCTTC
CDR3: CASSSSGSYYGYTF

J: TRBJ2-7
V: TRBV5-8
D: TRBD1
size: -
DNA: TGTGCCAGCAGCCCCCTTTCAAGGGGACAGACCTACGAGCAGTACTTC
CDR3: CASSPLSRGQTYEQYF

J: TRBJ2-7
V: TRBV27
D: TRBD2
size: -
DNA: TGTGCCAGCAGTCTCCAACCCATAGCGGGACCTGACTACGAGCAGTACTTC
CDR3: CASSLQPIAGPDYEQYF

J: TRBJ2-2
V: TRBV4-1
D: -
size: -
DNA: TGCGCCAGCAGCCAAGGTGCGGGGGCCTTGAACACCGGGGAGCTGTTTTTT
CDR3: CASSQGAGALNTGELFF

J: TRBJ2-3
V: TRBV7-9
D: -
size: -
DNA: TGTGCCAGCAGCCCGGGGAGCACAGATACGCAGTATTTT
CDR3: CASSPGSTDTQYF

J: TRBJ2-7
V: TRBV7-2
D: TRBD2
size: -
DNA: TGTGCCAGCAGCTTATCCTCAGGACTAGGTTACGAGCAGTACTTC
CDR3: CASSLSSGLGYEQYF

J: TRBJ2-7
V: TRBV6-6
D: -
size: -
DNA: TGTGCCAGCAGTTACGGGAGCTGGGAGCAGTACTTC
CDR3: CASSYGSWEQYF

J: TRBJ2-7
V: TRBV7-3
D: TRBD1
size: -
DNA: TGTGCCAGCAGCCGGGACAGGGTGGGATACGAGCAGTACTTC
CDR3: CASSRDRVGYEQYF

J: TRBJ2-1
V: TRBV6-5
D: TRBD1
size: few
DNA: TGTGCCAGCACTCGCAGGGGGCGCTTTCATGAGCAGTTCTTC
CDR3: CASTRRGRFHEQFF

J: TRBJ2-7
V: TRBV6-6
D: TRBD2
size: -
DNA: TGTGCCAGCAGTTATCCCGGGGGGGGCTGGGACGAGCAGTACTTC
CDR3: CASSYPGGGWDEQYF

J: TRBJ2-7
V: TRBV18
D: -
size: -
DNA: TGTGCCAGCTCACCTGGGGACAACGAGCAGTACTTC
CDR3: CASSPGDNEQYF

J: TRBJ2-3
V: TRBV5-6
D: TRBD2
size: -
DNA: TGTGCCAGCAGCTTGAGTCCTAGCGGGAGATCAGATACGCAGTATTTT
CDR3: CASSLSPSGRSDTQYF

J: TRBJ2-2
V: TRBV28
D: -
size: -
DNA: TGTGCCAGCAGTCCAGGACAGAACACCGGGGAGCTGTTTTTT
CDR3: CASSPGQNTGELFF

J: TRBJ1-3
V: TRBV9
D: -
size: -
DNA: TGTGCCAGCAGCGTAAGAGCGCTTGGCGGGGGAAACACCATATATTTT
CDR3: CASSVRALGGGNTIYF

J: TRBJ2-7
V: TRBV9
D: TRBD1
size: -
DNA: TGTGCCAGCAGCGCAATACAGGGGACCGAGCAGTACTTC
CDR3: CASSAIQGTEQYF

J: TRBJ1-1
V: TRBV30
D: -
size: -
DNA: TGTGCCGACATCCGGGGGGTAACTGAAGCTTTCTTT
CDR3: CADIRGVTEAFF

J: TRBJ2-7
V: TRBV4-3
D: -
size: once
DNA: TGCGCCAGCAGCCAAGATCGGAGCCACGAGCAGTACTTC
CDR3: CASSQDRSHEQYF

J: TRBJ2-5
V: TRBV19
D: TRBD1
size: -
DNA: TGTGCCAGTACGGACAGGGGACAAGAGACCCAGTACTTC
CDR3: CASTDRGQETQYF

J: TRBJ1-2
V: TRBV5-4
D: TRBD1
size: -
DNA: TGTGCCAGCAGGACCGGGACAGGGGCTGTGAACTATGGCTACACCTTC
CDR3: CASRTGTGAVNYGYTF

J: TRBJ1-2
V: TRBV10-2
D: TRBD1
size: once
DNA: TGCGCCAGCAGCGCACGACAGGGGGCTCTGAACTATGGCTACACCTTC
CDR3: CASSARQGALNYGYTF

J: TRBJ1-2
V: TRBV4-3
D: TRBD1
size: -
DNA: TGCGCCAGCAGCTTACTCGGACAGGCAGGAGGCTACACCTTC
CDR3: CASSLLGQAGGYTF

J: TRBJ1-2
V: TRBV11-2
D: -
size: few
DNA: TGTGCCAGCAGCTTGGGGGCGGGTGGCTACACCTTC
CDR3: CASSLGAGGYTF

J: TRBJ1-1
V: TRBV18
D: -
size: -
DNA: TGTGCCAGCTCACTCCAGGAAAGCACTGAAGCTTTCTTT
CDR3: CASSLQESTEAFF

J: TRBJ2-7
V: TRBV11-2
D: TRBD2
size: -
DNA: TGTGCCAGCAGCTTGGCCAGACTAGCGGACTTCTACGAGCAGTACTTC
CDR3: CASSLARLADFYEQYF

J: TRBJ1-5
V: TRBV6-1
D: TRBD1
size: -
DNA: TGTGCCAGCAGTGAAGCCGGGACAGGGGCCTCCCCAGGGAATCAGCCCCAGCATTTT
CDR3: CASSEAGTGASPGNQPQHF

J: TRBJ1-4
V: TRBV27
D: -
size: -
DNA: TGTGCCAGCAGTTCCACCGGGTCAGGGAACGAAAAACTGTTTTTT
CDR3: CASSSTGSGNEKLFF

J: TRBJ2-2
V: TRBV7-2
D: TRBD2
size: -
DNA: TGTGCCAGCAGCTTAGTAGTGGCGGGGGTCGGAGAGCTGTTTTTT
CDR3: CASSLVVAGVGELFF

J: TRBJ2-7
V: TRBV28
D: TRBD2
size: -
DNA: TGTGCCAGCATCCTGGCGGGAGGCGAGACCTACGAGCAGTACTTC
CDR3: CASILAGGETYEQYF

J: TRBJ2-3
V: TRBV7-9
D: -
size: -
DNA: TGTGCCAGCAGCTTAGCACTAGCAGGGACAGATACGCAGTATTTT
CDR3: CASSLALAGTDTQYF

J: TRBJ1-5
V: TRBV28
D: -
size: -
DNA: TGTGCCAGCATCTGGGGGCGCAATCAGCCCCAGCATTTT
CDR3: CASIWGRNQPQHF

J: TRBJ2-3
V: TRBV6-2/TRBV6-3
D: -
size: -
DNA: TGTGCCAGCAGTTGGACTAAATCAGATACGCAGTATTTT
CDR3: CASSWTKSDTQYF

J: TRBJ2-1
V: TRBV10-3
D: TRBD1
size: -
DNA: TGTGCCATCAGTGAGTCGCGGGACAGGGCCTACAATGAGCAGTTCTTC
CDR3: CAISESRDRAYNEQFF

J: TRBJ1-5
V: TRBV3-1/TRBV3-2
D: -
size: once
DNA: TGTGCCAGCAGCGCCGGGACACTTAATCAGCCCCAGCATTTT
CDR3: CASSAGTLNQPQHF

J: TRBJ2-6
V: TRBV7-2
D: -
size: once
DNA: TGTGCCAGCACCCTCGATAGTTCTGGGGCCAACGTCCTGACTTTC
CDR3: CASTLDSSGANVLTF

J: TRBJ2-5
V: TRBV9
D: TRBD2
size: -
DNA: TGTGCCAGCAGCGTAGAAAGAAGCGGGGGGAGGGAGACCCAGTACTTC
CDR3: CASSVERSGGRETQYF

J: TRBJ2-7
V: TRBV4-3
D: -
size: -
DNA: TGCGCCAGCAGCCACGATTCAGGGGCAAGTGAGCAGTACTTC
CDR3: CASSHDSGASEQYF

J: TRBJ1-6
V: TRBV3-1/TRBV3-2
D: -
size: -
DNA: TGTGCCAGCAGCCCCCAGCGGGGTGGGTCACCCCTCCACTTT
CDR3: CASSPQRGGSPLHF

J: TRBJ2-5
V: TRBV18
D: -
size: -
DNA: TGTGCCAGCTCACCAGCCCCGAGGGAGACCCAGTACTTC
CDR3: CASSPAPRETQYF

J: TRBJ1-1
V: TRBV2
D: -
size: -
DNA: TGTGCCAGCAGTGATATCCTTCCGAGGACTGAAGCTTTCTTT
CDR3: CASSDILPRTEAFF